This T cell receptor (beta chain) appears in the sequencing data of a study of blood T cell repertoires in COVID-19. For the study at large: COVID-19 samples from acute and convalescent phases originated in the United States, Italy and Spain.

Study processing details: Amplification from reference gene primers served as the basis for estimated nucleated cell counts. Repertoires were generated with immunoSEQ multiplex PCR, while TCRdb's copy carries only in-frame clones and drops some. The V and J calls and the clone size are those of that table, but D and trimming were determined from the DNA. The repertoire consists of about 64,000 clones, with 85% to 90% occurring once and the leading ten covering around 3.5%. V dropped 0 bases and J dropped 7 bases, with 12 bases sitting between them. The germline gives CDR1 SQVTM, CDR2 ANQGSEA. CDR3 length: 13 residues.

The chain has TRBV29-1 and TRBJ2-5; no reliable D call. The sample consisted of peripheral blood. The receptor was derived from a man aged 50 or older with active COVID-19. The CDR3 DNA reads TGCAGCGTTGAAGAGGGCCCTATCGGGACCCAGTACTTC. Amino acid sequence: CSVEEGPIGTQYF. Complete variable domain (other parts from reference TRBV29-1 and TRBJ2-5): SAVISQKPSRDICQRGTSLTIQCQVDSQVTMMFWYRQQPGQSLTLIATANQGSEATYESGFVIDKFPISRPNLTFSTLTVSNMSPEDSSIYLCSVEEGPIGTQYFGPGTRLLVL.